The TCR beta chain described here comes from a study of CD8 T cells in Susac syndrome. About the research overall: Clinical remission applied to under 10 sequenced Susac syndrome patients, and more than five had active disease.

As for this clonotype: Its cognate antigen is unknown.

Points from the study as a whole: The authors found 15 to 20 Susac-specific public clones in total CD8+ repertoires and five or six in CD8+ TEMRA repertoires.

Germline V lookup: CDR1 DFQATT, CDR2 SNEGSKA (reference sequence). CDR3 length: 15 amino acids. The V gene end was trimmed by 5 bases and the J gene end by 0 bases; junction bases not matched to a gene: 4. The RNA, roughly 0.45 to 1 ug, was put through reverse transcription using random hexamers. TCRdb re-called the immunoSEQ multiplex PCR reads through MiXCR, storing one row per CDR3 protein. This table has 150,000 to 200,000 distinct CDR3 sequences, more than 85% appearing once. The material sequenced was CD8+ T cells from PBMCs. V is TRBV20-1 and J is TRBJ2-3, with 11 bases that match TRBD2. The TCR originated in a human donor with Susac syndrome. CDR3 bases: TGCAGTGCTTCTTGGACTAGCGGGAGCACAGATACGCAGTATTTT. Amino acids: CSASWTSGSTDTQYF.